The next 17 T cell receptor beta chains were all read from a single sample in a study of blood T cells in healthy people across ages. A second PCR of about 7 to 12 cycles used a sample-barcoded 5' primer and a J-beta primer mix. Each CDR3 protein is one row after TCRdb ran MiXCR on the 5' RACE reads. The table records 780,000 or so distinct CDR3 sequences, just over 55% of them present only once. The sequencing sample was made of blood. These TCRs come from a man in his forties in good health.

The J gene is TRBJ2-1, the V gene TRBV29-1; perhaps D is TRBD1 or TRBD2 (5 bases each). Germline values: CDR1 SQVTM, CDR2 ANQGSEA. The CDR3 runs to 11 residues. V shed 7 bases and J shed 4 bases, with 8 bases lying between them. DNA for the CDR3: TGCAGCGGGGACCCTTACAATGAGCAGTTCTTC. It is translated as CSGDPYNEQFF.

J is TRBJ2-7 and V is TRBV20-1; the D gene is possibly TRBD2 (6 bases). V was shortened by 4 bases and J by 3 bases, with 19 bases between the two germline ends. This CDR3 has 15 amino acids. Per the germline V gene, CDR1 is DFQATT and CDR2 is SNEGSKA (reference sequence). The CDR3 coding sequence is TGCAGTGCTACCCCTGGGACGGGGGATAGCTACGAGCAGTACTTC. This gives the protein CSATPGTGDSYEQYF.

The V and J genes are TRBV20-1 and TRBJ2-3; a possible D gene is TRBD2 (6 bases). This CDR3 contains 15 residues. Germline V gene lookup returns CDR1 DFQATT and CDR2 SNEGSKA (reference sequence). Trimming stripped 1 base from V and 1 base from J, with 12 bases between. DNA for the CDR3: TGCAGTGCTAGAGTTGGAGGCGGGGGCACAGATACGCAGTATTTT. Protein: CSARVGGGGTDTQYF.

This chain joins TRBV7-3 and TRBJ2-6; D gene ambiguous. CDR3 length equals 18 residues. V gave up 1 base and J gave up 0 bases, with 13 bases separating them. Germline V gives CDR1 SGHTA, CDR2 FQGTGA. The CDR3 DNA reads as TGTGCCAGCAGCTTAAATAGTGGCCTACACTCTGGGGCCAACGTCCTGACTTTC. Translating gives CASSLNSGLHSGANVLTF.

V gene TRBV27 combines with J gene TRBJ1-2, with no clear D. The V gene's germline CDR1 is MNHEY and CDR2 SMNVEV (reference sequence). Trimming shortened V by 5 bases and J by 4 bases, and 14 bases separated the two germline ends. The length of the CDR3 is 14 residues. CDR3 sequence (DNA): TGTGCCAGCAGTCCCAACCTCGCGGGCTATGGCTACACCTTC. Encoded protein: CASSPNLAGYGYTF.

The J gene is TRBJ2-7, the V gene TRBV27; a possible D gene is TRBD2 (5 bases). The CDR3 runs to 15 residues. V lost 3 bases and J lost 0, with 12 bases in between. The germline CDR1 and CDR2 sequences are MNHEY and SMNVEV (reference sequence). This chain's CDR3 is CASSLRAEFSYEQYF. The CDR3 DNA reads TGTGCCAGCAGTTTGAGGGCGGAATTCTCCTACGAGCAGTACTTC.

Only a few counts were recorded for this clonotype. The J gene is TRBJ2-6, the V gene TRBV29-1; 9 bases map to TRBD1. The CDR3 length is 17 residues. Germline V gives CDR1 SQVTM, CDR2 ANQGSEA. V dropped 4 bases and J dropped 2; count of bases not matched to a gene: 9. The CDR3 nucleotides are TGCAGCGTTGGTAGGAGACAGGGGGGTCCTGGGGCCAACGTCCTGACTTTC. Amino acid sequence: CSVGRRQGGPGANVLTF.

V usage is TRBV3-1 and J usage is TRBJ2-1; D uncertain. Germline V gene sequence: CDR1 LGHDT, CDR2 YNNKEL (reference sequence). V lost 2 bases to trimming and J lost 3 bases, with 11 bases between them. The CDR3 runs 15 residues. The chain's CDR3 is CASSQLAKGYNEQFF. Written as DNA, the CDR3 is TGTGCCAGCAGCCAATTAGCCAAAGGCTACAATGAGCAGTTCTTC.

The gene calls are TRBV7-2 and TRBJ2-3, with D uncertain. Looked up from germline, CDR1 is SGHTA and CDR2 is FQGNSA. V dropped 1 base and J dropped 3 bases, with 11 bases sitting between them. The CDR3 is 15 amino acids. CDR3 in amino acids: CASSLGFVGTDTQYF. In DNA, the CDR3 is TGTGCCAGCAGCTTAGGGTTCGTTGGGACAGATACGCAGTATTTT.

The sample holds a few counts of this clonotype. The chain links TRBV5-1 to TRBJ2-1; tentatively, D is TRBD1 (6 bases). The ends were cut back, 4 bases at V and 0 bases at J, with 17 bases in the middle. Germline V gene sequence: CDR1 SGHRS, CDR2 YFSETQ. This CDR3 spans 17 amino acids. CDR3 bases: TGCGCCAGCAGCCAACAGGGATTGGACGGCTCCTACAATGAGCAGTTCTTC. It is translated as CASSQQGLDGSYNEQFF.

About this clonotype itself: One junction end does not reproduce the germline sequence, and a read error may be involved. The chain joins TRBV4-2 to TRBJ2-5, with D maybe TRBD2 (5 bases). Germline V gene data show CDR1 as LGHNA and CDR2 as YNFKEQ. There are 16 residues in the CDR3. Written as DNA, the CDR3 is TGTACCAGCAGCCCCGAAATAGGGATCGGGAAAGAGACCCAGTACTTC. Protein: CTSSPEIGIGKETQYF.

The rearrangement uses TRBV20-1 and TRBJ1-1; D is perhaps TRBD1 (5 bases). V was shortened by 5 bases and J by 1 base, with 11 bases between the two germline ends. Germline CDR1 is DFQATT and CDR2 is SNEGSKA (reference sequence). The CDR3 is 13 amino acids. CDR3 DNA: TGCAGTGCTCCAGGGATCGGGAACACTGAAGCTTTCTTT. Amino acids: CSAPGIGNTEAFF.

Written as DNA, the CDR3 is TGTGCCTCCCGGGACGCTTCCTACGAGCAGTACTTC. Translating gives CASRDASYEQYF. The V gene is TRBV6-1, the J gene TRBJ2-7; the D gene could be TRBD1 or TRBD2 (5 bases each). V lost 11 bases and J 1 base, leaving 12 bases between the germline ends. Germline CDR1 MNHNS, CDR2 SASEGT. The length of the CDR3 is 12 residues.

The genes are TRBV19 and TRBJ1-5; D perhaps matches TRBD1 (5 bases). This CDR3 spans 19 amino acids. Germline V gives CDR1 LNHDA, CDR2 SQIVND (reference sequence). V lost 2 bases to trimming and J lost 0 bases, with 20 bases between them. CDR3 in amino acids: CASSIIWRSRGYSNQPQHF. CDR3 sequence (DNA): TGTGCCAGTAGTATAATTTGGAGGAGTCGGGGCTATAGCAATCAGCCCCAGCATTTT.

CDR3 in amino acids: CASSSHFGEQYF. CDR3 sequence (DNA): TGTGCCAGCAGCTCTCACTTCGGCGAGCAGTACTTC. The V and J genes are TRBV11-2 and TRBJ2-5; D is undetermined. The J call may be in error: the DNA end matches TRBJ2-7 better. This CDR3 has 12 residues. Germline CDR1 is SGHAT and CDR2 is FQNNGV.

This sequence joins TRBV7-2 and TRBJ2-7; 9 nucleotides line up with TRBD2. The germline V gene has CDR1 SGHTA and CDR2 FQGNSA. V lost 4 bases, J lost 9 bases, and 16 bases stayed unmatched. The CDR3 is 16 amino acids. The CDR3 bases are TGTGCCAGCAGCTCCTTGCTGGCGGGAGGGCCGGGGAGGCAGTACTTC. Amino acids: CASSSLLAGGPGRQYF. The whole variable domain, remainder taken from reference TRBV7-2 and TRBJ2-7, is GAGVSQSPSNKVTEKGKDVELRCDPISGHTALYWYRQSLGQGLEFLIYFQGNSAPDKSGLPSDRFSAERTGGSVSTLTIQRTQQEDSAVYLCASSSLLAGGPGRQYFGPGTRLTVT.

This clonotype has only one observation. J is TRBJ2-3 and V is TRBV27; D is possibly TRBD2 (5 bases). V lost 0 bases and J lost 6, with 22 bases in between. The CDR3 has 18 amino acids. Per the germline V gene, CDR1 is MNHEY and CDR2 is SMNVEV (reference sequence). The CDR3 nucleotides are TGTGCCAGCAGTTTATCGAATCGTGGCCTTAATAGGGAGGATACGCAGTATTTT. Encoded protein: CASSLSNRGLNREDTQYF.